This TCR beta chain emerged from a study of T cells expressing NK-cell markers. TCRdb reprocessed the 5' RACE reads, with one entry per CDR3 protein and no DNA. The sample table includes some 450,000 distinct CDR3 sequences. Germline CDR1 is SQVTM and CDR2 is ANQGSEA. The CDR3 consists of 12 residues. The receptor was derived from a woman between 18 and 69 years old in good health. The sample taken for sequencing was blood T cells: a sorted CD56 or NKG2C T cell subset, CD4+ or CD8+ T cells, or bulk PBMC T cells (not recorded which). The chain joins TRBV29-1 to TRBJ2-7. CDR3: CSVTGLTYEQYF.